What follows are 21 T cell receptor beta chains derived from one specimen sequenced in a study of technical replicates of blood from a few donors. TCRdb keeps only in-frame clones here, not all; method: immunoSEQ multiplex PCR. The repertoire holds approximately 81,000 clones, with 96% as singletons. The sample comprised T cells isolated from PBMCs. The receptor source for this set is a human donor in good health.

J is TRBJ1-2 and V is TRBV28, with D hard to call. The germline V and J ends were trimmed by 7 bases and 0 bases, with 18 bases remaining between them. Germline V gene data show CDR1 as MDHEN and CDR2 as SYDVKM. The CDR3 covers 16 residues. This CDR3 is CASTAPGRVSNYGYTF. Here the CDR3 DNA reads TGTGCCAGCACCGCCCCCGGGAGGGTTTCTAACTATGGCTACACCTTC.

This rearrangement joins TRBV14 to TRBJ2-2; D possibly corresponds to TRBD2 (6 bases). Looked up from germline, CDR1 is SGHDN and CDR2 is FVKESK. V was trimmed by 2 bases and J by 5 bases, leaving 12 bases between them. The CDR3 is 15 amino acids. Written as DNA, the CDR3 is TGTGCCAGCAGCCAATGGGCCGCGGGGACCGGGGAGCTGTTTTTT. It translates to CASSQWAAGTGELFF.

The J gene is TRBJ2-1, the V gene TRBV7-3; 12 bases agree with TRBD2. CDR3 length equals 18 residues. In germline, CDR1 is SGHTA, CDR2 FQGTGA. J lost 1 base, V lost 5 bases, and 9 bases had no gene match. The CDR3: CASSPSTSGRGSYNEQFF. CDR3 bases: TGTGCCAGCAGCCCATCGACTAGCGGGAGAGGATCCTACAATGAGCAGTTCTTC.

This chain joins TRBV11-2 and TRBJ1-1, with unresolved D. The germline V and J ends were trimmed by 2 bases and 0 bases, with 7 bases remaining between them. The germline V gene encodes CDR1 SGHAT and CDR2 FQNNGV. This CDR3 is 14 amino acids long. This CDR3 reads CASSLTEMNTEAFF. The CDR3 DNA is TGTGCCAGCAGCTTAACTGAGATGAACACTGAAGCTTTCTTT.

This rearrangement joins TRBV7-9 to TRBJ2-2; 9 nucleotides match TRBD1. The germline CDR1 and CDR2 sequences are SEHNR and FQNEAQ (reference sequence). This CDR3 spans 15 amino acids. Trimming cost V 5 bases and J 6 bases; bases outside gene matches: 7. The CDR3 loop is CASSPGQGYAGELFF. In nucleotides, the CDR3 is TGTGCCAGCAGCCCCGGACAGGGGTACGCCGGGGAGCTGTTTTTT.

The chain combines TRBV30 with TRBJ2-1, with TRBD1 matching over 9 bases. Per the germline V gene, CDR1 is GTSNPN and CDR2 is SVGIG (reference sequence). The J segment lost 4 bases and the V segment lost 8 bases, leaving 6 bases of the junction unmatched. This CDR3 has 13 amino acids. The CDR3 nucleotides read TGTGCCCGCAGGACAGGGGCATACAATGAGCAGTTCTTC. Translating gives CARRTGAYNEQFF.

V usage is TRBV28 and J usage is TRBJ2-7; 9 positions match TRBD2. Germline CDR1 is MDHEN and CDR2 is SYDVKM. Unmatched junction bases numbered 6, after V lost 3 bases and J lost 3 bases. This CDR3 is built from 15 residues. The DNA for the CDR3 is TGTGCCAGCAGTTTGATAGCGGGAGATCTCTACGAGCAGTACTTC. Amino acid sequence: CASSLIAGDLYEQYF.

This rearrangement joins TRBV7-6 to TRBJ2-7; the D gene is possibly TRBD2 (6 bases). CDR3 length: 13 amino acids. In germline, CDR1 is SGHVS, CDR2 FNYEAQ. The V end lost 6 bases, the J end lost 4 bases, and 13 bases lay between the germline ends. This CDR3 reads CASSAGPGYEQYF. CDR3 nucleotides: TGTGCCAGCAGTGCGGGACCGGGATACGAGCAGTACTTC.

This clone appeared a single time. The chain carries TRBV5-1 and TRBJ2-1, with 7 bases lining up with TRBD1. V was clipped by 7 bases and J by 5 bases; unmatched bases: 12. This CDR3 contains 15 residues. The V gene's germline CDR1 is SGHRS and CDR2 YFSETQ. Here the CDR3 DNA reads TGCGCCAGCCGCTCCTTAGGGGGCACGGACAATGAGCAGTTCTTC. Protein product: CASRSLGGTDNEQFF.

The V and J genes are TRBV27 and TRBJ2-1; TRBD2 aligns across 10 bases. CDR1 is MNHEY, CDR2 SMNVEV, per germline (reference sequence). V was clipped by 3 bases and J by 7 bases; unmatched bases: 6. The CDR3 covers 15 residues. Written as DNA, the CDR3 is TGTGCCAGCAGTTTGCTAGCGGGAGAAGATAATGAGCAGTTCTTC. Protein sequence: CASSLLAGEDNEQFF.

This chain connects TRBV18 to TRBJ2-7; TRBD1 matches 7 bases. The CDR3 is 15 residues long. Germline CDR1 is KGHSH and CDR2 is LQKENI. With V trimmed by 5 bases and J by 0 bases, 7 bases remained unmatched. In nucleotides, the CDR3 is TGTGCCAGCTCAGTCGGACAGGCTAGCTCCTACGAGCAGTACTTC. It is translated as CASSVGQASSYEQYF.

This clone appeared once. The chain recombines TRBV4-2 with TRBJ2-7; TRBD2 aligns across 7 bases. Germline CDR1 LGHNA, CDR2 YNFKEQ. V was pared by 4 bases and J by 2 bases, with 11 bases of the junction left unmatched. The CDR3 is made up of 16 amino acids. The CDR3 loop reads CASSPTYLGGPYEQYF. Here the CDR3 DNA reads TGTGCCAGCAGCCCTACCTATCTGGGAGGGCCCTACGAGCAGTACTTC.

Note on this clone: One junction end does not reproduce the germline sequence, and a read error may be involved. The chain couples TRBV9 to TRBJ2-7, with D perhaps TRBD1 (5 bases). Germline loops: CDR1 SGDLS, CDR2 YYNGEE. The CDR3 is 14 amino acids. The CDR3 protein is CASSVGGQPYELYF. CDR3 coding DNA: TGTGCCAGCAGCGTAGGAGGACAACCCTACGAGCTGTACTTC.

The rearrangement joins TRBV7-9 to TRBJ1-1; a weak D match, TRBD1 (6 bases). Germline CDR1 and CDR2: SEHNR and FQNEAQ (reference sequence). V lost 1 base, J lost 8 bases, and 8 bases lay in between. This CDR3 has 12 amino acids. The CDR3 spells CASSLDRAEAFF. For the CDR3, the DNA is TGTGCCAGCAGCTTAGACAGGGCGGAAGCTTTCTTT. Based on the CDR3 plus reference TRBV7-9 and TRBJ1-1, the full variable domain is DTGVSQNPRHKITKRGQNVTFRCDPISEHNRLYWYRQTLGQGPEFLTYFQNEAQLEKSRLLSDRFSAERPKGSFSTLEIQRTEQGDSAMYLCASSLDRAEAFFGQGTRLTVV.

The chain uses TRBV13 and TRBJ2-2; D perhaps matches TRBD2 (5 bases). CDR1 is PRHDT, CDR2 FYEKMQ, per germline (reference sequence). V lost 3 bases to trimming and J lost 7 bases, with 9 bases between them. This CDR3 comprises 13 residues. As DNA, the CDR3 is TGTGCCAGCAGCTTGGAGGTCCACGGGGAGCTGTTTTTT. As protein: CASSLEVHGELFF.

CDR3 DNA sequence: TGTGCCAGCAGTTTAGTCCGGGAAAAGCTCTATGGCTACACCTTC. This encodes CASSLVREKLYGYTF. The chain uses TRBV28 and TRBJ1-2, with unresolved D. Germline values: CDR1 MDHEN, CDR2 SYDVKM. Between the trimmed V and J ends, which lost 2 bases and 4 bases, there was a span of 14 bases. This CDR3 has 15 amino acids.

The rearrangement uses TRBV5-1 and TRBJ2-6, with 9 nucleotides matching TRBD1. This CDR3 is built from 16 residues. Trimming cost V 4 bases and J 3 bases; bases outside gene matches: 5. The germline gives CDR1 SGHRS, CDR2 YFSETQ. CDR3 residues: CASSQTGGFGANVLTF. The CDR3, as DNA: TGCGCCAGCAGCCAGACAGGGGGTTTTGGGGCCAACGTCCTGACTTTC.

CDR3 amino acids: CAWSNGQGYSYEQYF. The CDR3 DNA sequence: TGTGCCTGGAGTAACGGACAAGGCTACTCCTACGAGCAGTACTTC. The chain joins TRBV30 to TRBJ2-7, with D possibly being TRBD1 (5 bases). Germline CDR1 GTSNPN, CDR2 SVGIG (reference sequence). The length of the CDR3 is 15 residues. The V end was cut by 2 bases, the J end by 0 bases, with 14 bases between.

The chain couples TRBV6-5 to TRBJ1-5, with 7 bases lining up with TRBD1. J was trimmed by 8 bases and V by 6 bases; bases with no gene match: 13. Germline V gives CDR1 MNHEY, CDR2 SVGAGI. CDR3 size: 15 residues. The CDR3 spells CASSIHRGISEPQHF. CDR3 in DNA: TGTGCCAGCAGCATACACAGGGGTATATCGGAGCCCCAGCATTTT.

The chain links TRBV21-1 to TRBJ2-7; the table's D gene call, TRBD1, was not cross checked with the DNA. TRBV21-1 is a listed pseudogene. The CDR3 spans 13 residues. CDR3 in DNA: TGTGCCAGCAGCAAGGAACAGTTATACGAGCAGTACTTC. Its protein is CASSKEQLYEQYF.

The V and J genes are TRBV19 and TRBJ1-2; a possible D gene is TRBD1 (6 bases). The V end lost 6 bases, the J end lost 4 bases, and 6 bases lay between the germline ends. Germline V gene lookup returns CDR1 LNHDA and CDR2 SQIVND (reference sequence). The CDR3 length is 11 residues. CDR3 bases: TGTGCCAGTAGACAGGGCTATGGCTACACCTTC. Encoded protein: CASRQGYGYTF.